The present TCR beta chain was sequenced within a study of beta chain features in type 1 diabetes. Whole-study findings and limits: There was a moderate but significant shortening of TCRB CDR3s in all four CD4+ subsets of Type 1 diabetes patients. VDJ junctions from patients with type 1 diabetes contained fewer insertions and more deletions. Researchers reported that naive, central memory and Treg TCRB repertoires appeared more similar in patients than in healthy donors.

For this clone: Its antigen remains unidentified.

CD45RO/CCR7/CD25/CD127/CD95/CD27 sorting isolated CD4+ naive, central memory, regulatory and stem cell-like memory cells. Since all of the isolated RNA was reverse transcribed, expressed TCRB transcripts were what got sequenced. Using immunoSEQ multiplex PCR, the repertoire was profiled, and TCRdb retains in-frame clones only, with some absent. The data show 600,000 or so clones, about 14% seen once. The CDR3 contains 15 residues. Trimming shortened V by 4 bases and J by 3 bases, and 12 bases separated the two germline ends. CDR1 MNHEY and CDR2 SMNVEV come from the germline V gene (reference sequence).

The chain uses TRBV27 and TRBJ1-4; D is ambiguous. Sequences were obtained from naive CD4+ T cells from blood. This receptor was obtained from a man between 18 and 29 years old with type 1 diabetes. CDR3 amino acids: CASSSLGPSNEKLFF. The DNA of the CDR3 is TGTGCCAGCAGTTCCCTCGGGCCCTCTAATGAAAAACTGTTTTTT.